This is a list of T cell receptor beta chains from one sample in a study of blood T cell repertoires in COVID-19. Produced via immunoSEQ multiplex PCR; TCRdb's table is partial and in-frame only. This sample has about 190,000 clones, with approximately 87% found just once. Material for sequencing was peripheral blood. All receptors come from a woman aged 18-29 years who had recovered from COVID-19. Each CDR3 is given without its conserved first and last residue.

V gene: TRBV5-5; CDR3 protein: ASSLMLGNTEAF
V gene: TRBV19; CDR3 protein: ASRRVDGYQETQY
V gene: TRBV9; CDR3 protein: ASSVRGSGVQETQY
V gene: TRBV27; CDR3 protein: ASSLEDRGDSPLH
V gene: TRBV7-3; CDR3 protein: ASSQTSSYEQY
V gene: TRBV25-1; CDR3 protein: ASSPFRDYTDTQY
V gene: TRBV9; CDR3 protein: ASSGTSGSYTGELF
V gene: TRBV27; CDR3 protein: ASTELAGGLHEQF
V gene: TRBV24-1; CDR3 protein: ATSDSDRDGF
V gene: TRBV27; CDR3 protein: ASSLLGQGATGANVLT
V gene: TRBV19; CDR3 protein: ASSKGRRDNQPQH
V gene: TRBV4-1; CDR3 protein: ASSQERVGDEQF
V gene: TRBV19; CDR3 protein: ASSIRGYNEQF
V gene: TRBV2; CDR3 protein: ASSEALRGAGETQY
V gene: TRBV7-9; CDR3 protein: ASSLGLAGDTGELF
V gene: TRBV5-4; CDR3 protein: ASSRDRRYT
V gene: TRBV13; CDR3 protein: ASSLGAGELF
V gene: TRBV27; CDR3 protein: AIARPGLREQY
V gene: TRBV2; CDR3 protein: ATRLAGTTDTQY
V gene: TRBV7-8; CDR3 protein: ASTPDRMNTEAF
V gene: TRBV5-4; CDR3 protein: ASSLRSRGETQY
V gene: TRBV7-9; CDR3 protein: ASTPDFSGAEAF
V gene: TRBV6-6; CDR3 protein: ASSSDRVGSPLH
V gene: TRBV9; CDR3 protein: ASSVGQQNTEAF
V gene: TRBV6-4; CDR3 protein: ASSDSGGSGANVLT
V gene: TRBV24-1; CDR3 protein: ATSATEFQPQH
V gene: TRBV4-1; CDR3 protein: ASSPTPGQGADSPLH